This paragraph reports one TCR beta chain. Its specificity is unknown. With 60 Vbeta and 13 Jbeta primers, the PCR was carried out. TCRdb's table, derived via immunoSEQ multiplex PCR, lists solely in-frame clones and lacks some. The sample has about 140,000 clones. The germline V and J ends were trimmed by 5 bases and 2 bases, with 7 bases remaining between them. The CDR3 runs 13 residues. CDR1 is LNHDA and CDR2 is SQIVND in the germline V gene (reference sequence). The data were obtained in a study of cytomegalovirus exposure and HLA in healthy donors. The study's findings and limits: Generally TCR sequences proved uncommon, though certain public TCRs appeared in numerous donors. Apparent HLA restriction characterized most CMV-associated TCR beta chains in a later analysis. Reports state that TCR beta sequences accurately predicted most subjects' HLA-A and HLA-B alleles.

This receptor was identified in a middle-aged man in good health and CMV-seronegative. Specimen: PBMCs. The gene calls are TRBV19 and TRBJ1-5; perhaps TRBD1 as D (5 bases). The CDR3 DNA reads as TGTGCCAGTAGTGCGACAGGCAATCAGCCCCAGCATTTT. It is translated as CASSATGNQPQHF.